Given below is one T cell receptor (beta chain) in context. The data derive from a study of blood T cell repertoires in COVID-19. Patients from Seattle were sampled longitudinally, starting during active infection. CDR3 length: 14 amino acids. Trimming left V 4 bases short and J 4 bases short, with 13 bases between. Germline-derived CDR1 and CDR2 are LGHNT and FRNRAP. Measured with immunoSEQ multiplex PCR; TCRdb has only the in-frame clones, and not every one. This table has roughly 56,000 clones, roughly nine tenths appearing once. The sequencing sample was made of peripheral blood. The sequence came from a woman aged 60-75 years with COVID-19, enrolled during active disease. The chain joins TRBV12-5 to TRBJ2-5; weak D call: TRBD1 (6 bases). CDR3 residues: CASGSTGFGETQYF. The CDR3 DNA is TGTGCTAGTGGTTCCACAGGGTTTGGAGAGACCCAGTACTTC.